This T cell receptor beta chain was captured in a study of blood T cell repertoires in COVID-19. As handled by the study authors: Amplification with reference gene primers provided the estimates of nucleated cell counts. Produced via immunoSEQ multiplex PCR; TCRdb's table is partial and in-frame only. V, J and clone size reflect that table, while D and trimming were determined from the DNA. The sample has about 380,000 clones; 70% to 90% are singletons. Sequences were obtained from peripheral blood. The clonotype comes from a man aged 40-50 years with acute or convalescent COVID-19.

CDR3 nucleotides: TGTGCCAGCAGTGAATGGACAGGGATCGGTTCACCCCTCCACTTT. Protein: CASSEWTGIGSPLHF. The chain couples TRBV6-1 to TRBJ1-6, with 8 bases matching TRBD1. The CDR3 contains 15 residues. After removal of 2 bases from V and 9 bases from J, the junction contained 6 bases not matched to a gene. Germline V lookup: CDR1 MNHNS, CDR2 SASEGT.